Following are 26 T cell receptor beta chains from one sample sequenced in a study of OX40 agonist ivuxolimab in advanced cancers. Produced via immunoSEQ multiplex PCR; TCRdb's table is partial and in-frame only. This sample carries 50,000 to 70,000 clones, around four fifths of them seen once, and the ten largest clones take less than 4%. The sample here was CD4+ or CD8+ T cells sorted from blood, taken in a trial of the OX40 agonist ivuxolimab. These receptors originate from an adult with an advanced solid tumor such as melanoma, head and neck, liver or kidney cancer.

This clone was observed a handful of times. This chain connects TRBV4-1 to TRBJ1-2; D gene ambiguous. V lost 4 bases and J 0 bases, leaving 12 bases between the germline ends. The V gene's germline CDR1 is MGHRA and CDR2 YSYEKL. The CDR3 runs to 15 residues. CDR3 region: CASSPQTEANYGYTF. CDR3 DNA: TGCGCCAGCAGCCCGCAGACTGAGGCTAACTATGGCTACACCTTC.

The J gene is TRBJ2-3, the V gene TRBV11-3, with D hard to call. Germline lookup yields CDR1 SGHNT and CDR2 YENEEA. Trimming took off 0 bases at V and 1 base at J, with 5 bases between the two ends. This CDR3 spans 14 amino acids. In DNA form, the CDR3 reads TGTGCCAGCAGCTTAGAACCAGGCACAGATACGCAGTATTTT. Translation gives CASSLEPGTDTQYF. The whole variable domain, remainder taken from reference TRBV11-3 and TRBJ2-3, is EAGVVQSPRYKIIEKKQPVAFWCNPISGHNTLYWYLQNLGQGPELLIRYENEEAVDDSQLPKDRFSAERLKGVDSTLKIQPAELGDSAVYLCASSLEPGTDTQYFGPGTRLTVL.

The table lists this clone with a few counts. The V and J genes are TRBV6-1 and TRBJ2-5; 9 nucleotides agree with TRBD2. This CDR3 contains 15 residues. Germline V gives CDR1 MNHNS, CDR2 SASEGT. J gave up 5 bases and V 10 bases, and 14 bases lay outside the gene matches. CDR3: CATRPERGVTETQYF. Here the CDR3 DNA reads TGTGCCACCCGCCCTGAGCGGGGGGTGACGGAGACCCAGTACTTC.

The J gene is TRBJ1-1, the V gene TRBV7-3, with D hard to call. This CDR3 is 13 amino acids long. The V end was cut by 0 bases, the J end by 7 bases, with 9 bases between. From germline, CDR1 is SGHTA and CDR2 FQGTGA. The CDR3 region is CASSLTGRYEAFF. The DNA for the CDR3 is TGTGCCAGCAGCTTAACTGGACGGTATGAAGCTTTCTTT.

This rearrangement joins TRBV5-1 to TRBJ2-1, with D tentatively TRBD2 (5 bases). The CDR3 consists of 16 residues. CDR1 is SGHRS and CDR2 is YFSETQ in the germline V gene. With 4 bases removed from V and 0 bases from J, the gap between germline ends came to 14 bases. This CDR3 reads CASSPDGESSYNEQFF. The CDR3 nucleotides are TGCGCCAGCAGCCCAGACGGGGAGAGCTCCTACAATGAGCAGTTCTTC.

This clone was counted between two and nine times. V is TRBV10-3 and J is TRBJ2-5; 7 bases are shared with TRBD2. CDR1 ENHRY and CDR2 SYGVKD come from the germline V gene. This CDR3 spans 15 amino acids. Trimming took 3 bases from V and 7 from J; bases not matched to a gene: 11. The CDR3 coding sequence is TGTGCCATCAGTGATAGGGGAGGGGAAGAAGGGACCCAGTACTTC. Residues: CAISDRGGEEGTQYF.

The chain employs TRBV28 and TRBJ1-2; no clear D. Trimming left V 1 base short and J 3 bases short, with 6 bases between. There are 13 residues in the CDR3. Germline values: CDR1 MDHEN, CDR2 SYDVKM. CDR3 nucleotide sequence: TGTGCCAGCAGTTTATCTTCCGACTATGGCTACACCTTC. Translated: CASSLSSDYGYTF.

This rearrangement joins TRBV5-1 to TRBJ2-1; 10 bases line up with TRBD1. Trimming at V came to 4 bases and at J to 4 bases, leaving 8 bases not matched to a gene. Germline values: CDR1 SGHRS, CDR2 YFSETQ. The CDR3 runs to 16 residues. The CDR3 sequence is CASSTNRDRGYNEQFF. CDR3 in DNA: TGCGCCAGCAGCACCAACCGGGACAGGGGATACAATGAGCAGTTCTTC. The whole variable domain, filled in from reference TRBV5-1 and TRBJ2-1, reads KAGVTQTPRYLIKTRGQQVTLSCSPISGHRSVSWYQQTPGQGLQFLFEYFSETQRNKGNFPGRFSGRQFSNSRSEMNVSTLELGDSALYLCASSTNRDRGYNEQFFGPGTRLTVL.

This clone was observed a handful of times. This chain links TRBV5-1 with TRBJ2-7, with a possible D match to TRBD2 (5 bases). Germline loops: CDR1 SGHRS, CDR2 YFSETQ. Trimming took off 0 bases at V and 5 bases at J, with 12 bases between the two ends. The CDR3 covers 14 residues. CDR3 nucleotide sequence: TGCGCCAGCAGCTTGGCGCCGGAGGTCGACGAGCAGTACTTC. The encoded protein is CASSLAPEVDEQYF. The entire variable domain, with the rest obtained from reference TRBV5-1 and TRBJ2-7, is as follows: KAGVTQTPRYLIKTRGQQVTLSCSPISGHRSVSWYQQTPGQGLQFLFEYFSETQRNKGNFPGRFSGRQFSNSRSEMNVSTLELGDSALYLCASSLAPEVDEQYFGPGTRLTVT.

The chain carries TRBV18 and TRBJ2-5; TRBD1 or TRBD2 may be the D gene (5 bases each). CDR3 length: 16 amino acids. CDR1 is KGHSH, CDR2 LQKENI, per germline. Trimming left V 3 bases short and J 5 bases short, with 19 bases between. The CDR3, as DNA: TGTGCCAGCTCACCCCTACTGGGGGAATTGAGGGAGACCCAGTACTTC. Translated: CASSPLLGELRETQYF.

The V call is TRBV6-5, the J call TRBJ2-7; D gene ambiguous. Germline V CDR1 and CDR2: MNHEY, SVGAGI. This CDR3 is built from 11 residues. Trimming pared 7 bases from V and 3 bases from J, leaving 7 bases between. The CDR3 protein is CASTDGYEQYF. The CDR3 coding sequence is TGTGCCAGCACCGACGGCTACGAGCAGTACTTC.

The gene calls are TRBV18 and TRBJ2-5, with 7 bases that match TRBD2. Looked up from germline, CDR1 is KGHSH and CDR2 is LQKENI. Germline trimming cut 5 bases from V and 5 bases from J; bases unmatched to any gene: 8. The CDR3 is 14 amino acids. The CDR3, as DNA: TGTGCCAGCTCATCGACTAGCCCGGGGGAGACCCAGTACTTC. Its translation is CASSSTSPGETQYF. The full variable domain, its missing parts supplied by reference TRBV18 and TRBJ2-5, is NAGVMQNPRHLVRRRGQEARLRCSPMKGHSHVYWYRQLPEEGLKFMVYLQKENIIDESGMPKERFSAEFPKEGPSILRIQQVVRGDSAAYFCASSSTSPGETQYFGPGTRLLVL.

The chain has TRBV5-1 and TRBJ1-1; 11 nucleotides agree with TRBD1. V dropped 3 bases and J dropped 4; count of bases not matched to a gene: 5. Per germline, CDR1 SGHRS and CDR2 YFSETQ. The CDR3 extends over 15 amino acids. DNA of the CDR3: TGCGCCAGCAGCTCGACGGGACAGGGGGGCACTGAAGCTTTCTTT. Protein: CASSSTGQGGTEAFF.

This clone appeared a single time. This rearrangement joins TRBV11-3 to TRBJ2-1, with TRBD2 matching over 11 bases. The length of the CDR3 is 15 residues. CDR1 SGHNT and CDR2 YENEEA come from the germline V gene. Trimming took 7 bases from V and 6 from J; bases not matched to a gene: 8. The CDR3 DNA follows: TGTGCCAGCAAACCTCTAGCGGGGGGAAGCAATGAGCAGTTCTTC. Translated, it gives CASKPLAGGSNEQFF.

This chain joins TRBV5-1 and TRBJ1-3; D possibly corresponds to TRBD1 (5 bases). The CDR3 sequence is 17 residues long. The ends were cut back, 0 bases at V and 0 bases at J, with 13 bases in the middle. Germline V gene lookup returns CDR1 SGHRS and CDR2 YFSETQ. CDR3 DNA sequence: TGCGCCAGCAGCTTGGTGGGGGGGGACCCCTCTGGAAACACCATATATTTT. This sequence encodes CASSLVGGDPSGNTIYF.

In nucleotides, the CDR3 is TGTGCCAGTCAACGACAGACCCTTAATTCACCCCTCCACTTT. This sequence encodes CASQRQTLNSPLHF. The V gene is TRBV19, the J gene TRBJ1-6; a weak D match, TRBD1 (5 bases). This CDR3 has 14 amino acids. The germline CDR1 and CDR2 sequences are LNHDA and SQIVND (reference sequence). Trimming removed 8 bases at V and 6 bases at J, with 14 bases between.

The chain uses TRBV7-9 and TRBJ2-5; D may be TRBD2 (5 bases). This CDR3 region has 13 residues. Germline CDR1 is SEHNR and CDR2 is FQNEAQ (reference sequence). Trimming left V 7 bases short and J 7 bases short, with 16 bases between. The CDR3 is CASKASSTGTQYF. Here the CDR3 DNA reads TGTGCCAGCAAGGCTAGCTCTACGGGGACCCAGTACTTC. Combining the CDR3 with reference TRBV7-9 and TRBJ2-5 gives the whole variable domain DTGVSQNPRHKITKRGQNVTFRCDPISEHNRLYWYRQTLGQGPEFLTYFQNEAQLEKSRLLSDRFSAERPKGSFSTLEIQRTEQGDSAMYLCASKASSTGTQYFGPGTRLLVL.

This rearrangement joins TRBV19 to TRBJ1-5; D gene unclear. V was trimmed by 7 bases and J by 6 bases, leaving 16 bases between them. There are 14 residues in the CDR3. Germline CDR1 LNHDA, CDR2 SQIVND (reference sequence). In DNA form, the CDR3 reads TGTGCCAGTAAACCCGCGGGAGGAGTTCAGCCCCAGCATTTT. Its translation: CASKPAGGVQPQHF.

The rearrangement uses TRBV9 and TRBJ2-5; TRBD2 agrees at 9 bases. The CDR3 covers 16 residues. Trimming at V came to 0 bases and at J to 1 base, leaving 4 bases not matched to a gene. Looked up from germline, CDR1 is SGDLS and CDR2 is YYNGEE. As DNA, the CDR3 is TGTGCCAGCAGCGTAGCCGGCGGGGGGGGCCAAGAGACCCAGTACTTC. Its protein is CASSVAGGGGQETQYF. The entire variable domain, with the rest obtained from reference TRBV9 and TRBJ2-5, is as follows: DSGVTQTPKHLITATGQRVTLRCSPRSGDLSVYWYQQSLDQGLQFLIQYYNGEERAKGNILERFSAQQFPDLHSELNLSSLELGDSALYFCASSVAGGGGQETQYFGPGTRLLVL.

The V call is TRBV28, the J call TRBJ2-7; TRBD1 might be the D (5 bases). V dropped 8 bases and J dropped 2 bases, with 13 bases sitting between them. The CDR3 length is 13 residues. From germline, CDR1 is MDHEN and CDR2 SYDVKM. CDR3 coding DNA: TGTGCCAGCCAGGGCAGGGTAACCTACGAGCAGTACTTC. It codes for CASQGRVTYEQYF. Together with reference TRBV28 and TRBJ2-7, the CDR3 gives the full variable domain: DVKVTQSSRYLVKRTGEKVFLECVQDMDHENMFWYRQDPGLGLRLIYFSYDVKMKEKGDIPEGYSVSREKKERFSLILESASTNQTSMYLCASQGRVTYEQYFGPGTRLTVT.

V usage is TRBV7-3 and J usage is TRBJ1-5, with 11 bases aligning to TRBD1. Trimming at V came to 5 bases and at J to 0 bases, leaving 15 bases not matched to a gene. Germline CDR1 reads SGHTA; CDR2 reads FQGTGA. CDR3 size: 20 residues. CDR3 in DNA: TGTGCCAGCAGCACCCCGGGACAGGGGGGGGCAACCGATAGCAATCAGCCCCAGCATTTT. Its translation: CASSTPGQGGATDSNQPQHF.

The genes are TRBV7-2 and TRBJ1-5; 11 nucleotides align to TRBD1. Looked up from germline, CDR1 is SGHTA and CDR2 is FQGNSA. CDR3 length equals 16 residues. The V gene end was trimmed by 3 bases and the J gene end by 6 bases; junction bases not matched to a gene: 7. The CDR3 DNA reads as TGTGCCAGCAGCTTTTATCCGGGACAGGGGGGTCAGCCCCAGCATTTT. Translating gives CASSFYPGQGGQPQHF.

V usage is TRBV29-1 and J usage is TRBJ1-1, with a weak D call TRBD1 (6 bases). V was pared by 6 bases and J by 0 bases, with 17 bases between. Germline V gene data show CDR1 as SQVTM and CDR2 as ANQGSEA. The CDR3 sequence is 15 residues long. The DNA of the CDR3 is TGCAGCGTATACTTCCGGGACACCTTGAACACTGAAGCTTTCTTT. Its protein is CSVYFRDTLNTEAFF.

CDR3 loop: CASSLGRTTDTQYF. Here the CDR3 DNA reads TGCGCCAGCAGCTTGGGACGGACCACAGATACGCAGTATTTT. This sequence joins TRBV5-1 and TRBJ2-3; D ambiguous. The V gene lost 0 bases and the J gene lost 2 bases, with 7 bases spanning the gap. The CDR3 loop spans 14 amino acids. Germline V gene data show CDR1 as SGHRS and CDR2 as YFSETQ.

The rearrangement uses TRBV30 and TRBJ1-2, with TRBD1 as a possible D gene (6 bases). CDR1 and CDR2 (germline): GTSNPN, SVGIG (reference sequence). Deletions cut 0 bases from V and 3 bases from J, with 17 bases between. There are 16 residues in the CDR3. CDR3: CAWSVYYRGGDYGYTF. CDR3 coding DNA: TGTGCCTGGAGTGTATATTATCGGGGGGGCGACTATGGCTACACCTTC.

The V and J genes are TRBV5-5 and TRBJ1-4; no clear D gene. The V end was cut by 0 bases, the J end by 7 bases, with 10 bases between. CDR3 length: 14 residues. Germline lookup yields CDR1 SGHKS and CDR2 YYEKEE (reference sequence). The CDR3: CASSLAGATEKLFF. The DNA for the CDR3 is TGTGCCAGCAGCTTGGCAGGCGCCACTGAAAAACTGTTTTTT.